This entry is about one TCR beta chain. The libraries were made with immunoSEQ v3. Sequencing was performed with immunoSEQ multiplex PCR; in TCRdb, only in-frame clones are kept and a portion is missing. The table has roughly 54,000 clones, around 86% seen once. The CDR3 covers 13 residues. Germline V CDR1 and CDR2: MDHEN, SYDVKM. The germline V and J ends were trimmed by 6 bases and 11 bases, with 17 bases remaining between them. This sample stems from a study of TIL therapy for anti-PD-1-resistant metastatic lung cancer. The wider study: Median tumor PD-L1 proportion score was roughly 6%.

Time point indicated: pre-treatment sample, taken before nivolumab and TIL therapy. The sequencing used blood, collected at baseline. The chain carries TRBV28 and TRBJ1-3; possible D gene TRBD1, 6 bases. The origin of this receptor is a person between 30 and 79 years old with non-small cell lung cancer. CDR3 DNA sequence: TGTGCCAGCAGGGCCAGACAGGCTCTGGCCATATATTTT. Amino acid sequence: CASRARQALAIYF.